The clone carrying this TCR beta chain was detected a few times. The germline V gene encodes CDR1 MNHEY and CDR2 SVGAGI. Between the trimmed V and J ends, which lost 2 bases and 5 bases, there was a span of 18 bases. The CDR3 sequence is 16 residues long. RNA transcripts served as the template for amplifying TCR beta CDR3 regions. TCR CDR3 regions were first amplified by RT-PCR with HTBI primers. From the multiplex PCR reads, TCRdb called clonotypes with MiXCR, one entry per CDR3 protein. Of roughly 700,000 distinct CDR3 sequences listed, just over 35% are singletons. Aged 18 to 65, the patients had hyperthyroidism that was newly diagnosed and had lasted under 2 months. Criteria for exclusion of patients were uncontrolled infection, other autoimmune disease, pregnancy or lactation. Clinicians diagnosed patients from clinical symptoms, serum thyroxine and TRAb, thyroid ultrasound and orbital computed tomography. 9 to 10 ml fresh peripheral blood yielded the PBMCs.

This entry is derived from a study of T cells in Graves' hyperthyroidism and ophthalmopathy. Input material: blood. The rearrangement links TRBV6-5 to TRBJ1-2; no clear D. The TCR sequence derives from a woman aged 35 to 49 with Graves' hyperthyroidism. Written as DNA, the CDR3 is TGTGCCAGCAGTTACGCTGGCGGGGTGAGAGGGTATGGCTACACCTTC. It codes for CASSYAGGVRGYGYTF.